The clone carrying this T cell receptor (beta chain) was seen just once. Its antigen remains unknown. The CDR3 is 14 amino acids. The V gene lost 1 base and the J gene lost 8 bases, with 12 bases spanning the gap. Germline V gene lookup returns CDR1 SGHNT and CDR2 YENEEA. The record originates from a study of cytomegalovirus exposure and HLA in healthy donors. Both 60 Vbeta primers and 13 Jbeta primers went into the PCR. The data were produced by immunoSEQ multiplex PCR, yet TCRdb's version contains in-frame clones alone and is incomplete. The profile shows 140,000 to 150,000 clones, around 75% of them singletons. Notes on the study in general: Researchers reportedly found TCR beta sequences accurately predicted most subjects' HLA-A and HLA-B alleles. An analysis was carried out at a later point. It showed that HLA-associated TCR beta chains were more clonally expanded than equally common non-associated chains.

Sequencing was done on a sample of PBMCs. The clonotype was recovered from a man aged 25 to 45 in good health and CMV-seronegative. The rearrangement joins TRBV11-3 to TRBJ2-1; tentatively, D is TRBD2 (6 bases). This CDR3 is CASSLAGDYDEQFF. The DNA for the CDR3 is TGTGCCAGCAGCTTAGCGGGAGATTACGATGAGCAGTTCTTC.